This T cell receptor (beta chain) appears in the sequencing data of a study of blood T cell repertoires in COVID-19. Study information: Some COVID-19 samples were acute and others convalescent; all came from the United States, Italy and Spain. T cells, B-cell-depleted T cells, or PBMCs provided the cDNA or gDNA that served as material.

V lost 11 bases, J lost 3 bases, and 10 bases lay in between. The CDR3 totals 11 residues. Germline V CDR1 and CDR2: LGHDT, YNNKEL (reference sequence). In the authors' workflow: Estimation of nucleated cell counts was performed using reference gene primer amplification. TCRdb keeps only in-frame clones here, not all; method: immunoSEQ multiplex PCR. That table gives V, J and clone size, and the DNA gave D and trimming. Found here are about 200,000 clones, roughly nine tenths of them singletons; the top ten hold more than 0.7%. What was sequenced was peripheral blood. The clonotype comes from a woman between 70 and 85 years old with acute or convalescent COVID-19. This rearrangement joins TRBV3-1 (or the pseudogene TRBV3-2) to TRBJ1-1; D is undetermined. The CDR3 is CAAGGHTEAFF. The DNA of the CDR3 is TGTGCCGCCGGTGGGCACACTGAAGCTTTCTTT.